These 28 T cell receptor beta chains share one sample of origin, sequenced in a study of blood T cell repertoires in COVID-19. The repertoire was sequenced with immunoSEQ multiplex PCR; TCRdb's copy has only in-frame clones and lacks some. The table has 120,000 or so clones, approximately 80% seen once. Sequencing input: peripheral blood. The receptor set was obtained from a human donor in a cohort sampled during active COVID-19.

This chain joins TRBV15 and TRBJ2-1, with D perhaps matching TRBD1 (6 bases). The germline gives CDR1 LNHNV, CDR2 YYDKDF (reference sequence). V shed 2 bases and J shed 5 bases, with 13 bases lying between them. The CDR3 totals 15 residues. The CDR3 region is CATSRTRDTNNEQFF. CDR3 nucleotides: TGTGCCACCAGCAGAACCCGGGACACCAACAATGAGCAGTTCTTC. Full variable domain (outside the CDR3, taken from reference TRBV15 and TRBJ2-1): DAMVIQNPRYQVTQFGKPVTLSCSQTLNHNVMYWYQQKSSQAPKLLFHYYDKDFNNEADTPDNFQSRRPNTSFCFLDIRSPGLGDTAMYLCATSRTRDTNNEQFFGPGTRLTVL.

J is TRBJ1-1 and V is TRBV6-2 or TRBV6-3; 9 bases map to TRBD1. The trim removed 4 bases at V and 4 bases at J, leaving 10 bases unmatched. The CDR3 runs to 16 residues. Germline CDR1 reads MNHEY; CDR2 reads SVGEGT. In DNA form, the CDR3 reads TGTGCCAGCAGTTTCCCGGGACAGGGTGTAGGCACTGAAGCTTTCTTT. Residues: CASSFPGQGVGTEAFF.

This clone was found a few times. The chain links TRBV7-2 to TRBJ1-1, with D possibly matching TRBD1 (5 bases). The V and J ends lost 5 bases and 1 base respectively, with 8 bases between them. Germline assignment: CDR1 SGHTA and CDR2 FQGNSA. This CDR3 spans 13 amino acids. This chain's CDR3 is CASSPGQNTEAFF. Here the CDR3 DNA reads TGTGCCAGCAGCCCCGGACAGAACACTGAAGCTTTCTTT.

This clone was seen at least ten times. The gene calls are TRBV6-6 and TRBJ2-5; perhaps TRBD1 as D (6 bases). CDR1 MNHNY and CDR2 SVGAGI come from the germline V gene (reference sequence). This CDR3 is 15 amino acids long. V lost 0 bases to trimming and J lost 7 bases, with 15 bases between them. The CDR3 region has the DNA TGTGCCAGCAGTTACTCCGACCCGGGACACCCGACCCAGTACTTC. Amino acid sequence: CASSYSDPGHPTQYF.

This clone was recorded once. V is TRBV4-2 and J is TRBJ2-7; 7 bases agree with TRBD2. J was trimmed by 7 bases and V by 4 bases; bases with no gene match: 4. This CDR3 has 12 residues. Germline V gene data show CDR1 as LGHNA and CDR2 as YNFKEQ. Here the CDR3 DNA reads TGTGCCAGCAGCCCCACTAGCGTGGAGCAGTACTTC. Its protein product is CASSPTSVEQYF.

The chain is built from TRBV2 and TRBJ2-7; a weak D match, TRBD2 (5 bases). The V gene lost 4 bases and the J gene lost 2 bases, with 9 bases spanning the gap. CDR3 length: 13 amino acids. Germline V lookup: CDR1 SNHLY, CDR2 FYNNEI. DNA for the CDR3: TGTGCCAGCAGTGCGGCGGGTGCCTACGAGCAGTACTTC. It yields the protein CASSAAGAYEQYF. The variable domain in full, completed from reference TRBV2 and TRBJ2-7, reads EPEVTQTPSHQVTQMGQEVILRCVPISNHLYFYWYRQILGQKVEFLVSFYNNEISEKSEIFDDQFSVERPDGSNFTLKIRSTKLEDSAMYFCASSAAGAYEQYFGPGTRLTVT.

The chain's CDR3 is CASSAVSSYNSPLHF. The CDR3 DNA reads TGTGCCAGCAGCGCCGTGAGCTCCTATAATTCACCCCTCCACTTT. V usage is TRBV2 and J usage is TRBJ1-6; D call uncertain. Trimming took 6 bases from V and 0 from J, leaving 9 bases between them. The CDR3 spans 15 residues. The germline CDR1 and CDR2 sequences are SNHLY and FYNNEI.

The chain is built from TRBV13 and TRBJ2-4; 8 bases agree with TRBD2. The junction had 6 bases not matched to a gene; V was cut back by 5 bases and J by 6 bases. The CDR3 totals 14 residues. CDR1 and CDR2 from the germline V gene are PRHDT and FYEKMQ (reference sequence). The CDR3 reads CASSPSGGGNIQYF. DNA for the CDR3: TGTGCCAGCAGCCCAAGCGGGGGAGGAAACATTCAGTACTTC.

This chain links TRBV19 with TRBJ1-2; D might be TRBD1 (5 bases). V lost 5 bases and J lost 3, with 10 bases in between. CDR1 is LNHDA, CDR2 SQIVND, per germline (reference sequence). This CDR3 contains 13 residues. As DNA, the CDR3 is TGTGCCAGTAGTGGCCGGGGGGACTATGGCTACACCTTC. Translating it yields CASSGRGDYGYTF.

This clone was seen a few times. V is TRBV5-4 and J is TRBJ1-3; 7 positions match TRBD1. V dropped 0 bases and J dropped 2; count of bases not matched to a gene: 8. Germline V gene lookup returns CDR1 SGHNT and CDR2 YYREEE (reference sequence). CDR3 length equals 17 residues. DNA for the CDR3: TGTGCCAGCAGCTTGGACAGGGGTCCGGAGGCTGGAAACACCATATATTTT. It translates to CASSLDRGPEAGNTIYF. The full variable domain, its missing parts supplied by reference TRBV5-4 and TRBJ1-3, is ETGVTQSPTHLIKTRGQQVTLRCSSQSGHNTVSWYQQALGQGPQFIFQYYREEENGRGNFPPRFSGLQFPNYSSELNVNALELDDSALYLCASSLDRGPEAGNTIYFGEGSWLTVV.

This chain joins TRBV15 and TRBJ1-1, with D perhaps TRBD1 (6 bases). The CDR3 contains 15 residues. The germline V gene has CDR1 LNHNV and CDR2 YYDKDF (reference sequence). V was trimmed by 1 base and J by 4 bases, leaving 13 bases between them. CDR3 protein: CATSRGGDRSTEAFF. Here the CDR3 DNA reads TGTGCCACCAGCAGAGGGGGAGACAGGAGCACTGAAGCTTTCTTT. Full variable domain (remainder filled in from reference TRBV15 and TRBJ1-1): DAMVIQNPRYQVTQFGKPVTLSCSQTLNHNVMYWYQQKSSQAPKLLFHYYDKDFNNEADTPDNFQSRRPNTSFCFLDIRSPGLGDTAMYLCATSRGGDRSTEAFFGQGTRLTVV.

This clone was seen once. V is TRBV29-1 and J is TRBJ2-5; TRBD2 is a possible D gene (6 bases). The germline gives CDR1 SQVTM, CDR2 ANQGSEA. The CDR3 consists of 11 residues. V lost 4 bases and J lost 4, with 7 bases in between. CDR3 sequence (DNA): TGCAGCGTTGTTAGCGGAGAGACCCAGTACTTC. Encoded protein: CSVVSGETQYF.

The chain has TRBV7-2 and TRBJ2-7; D might be TRBD2 (6 bases). This CDR3 has 15 residues. Trimming took off 5 bases at V and 3 bases at J, with 17 bases between the two ends. The germline CDR1 and CDR2 sequences are SGHTA and FQGNSA. The DNA for the CDR3 is TGTGCCAGCAGCCCCGATGGGACTGGGATCTACGAGCAGTACTTC. Its translation is CASSPDGTGIYEQYF.

The J gene is TRBJ1-2, the V gene TRBV3-1 (or the pseudogene TRBV3-2), with 7 bases that match TRBD1. Per germline, CDR1 LGHDT and CDR2 YNNKEL (reference sequence). The CDR3 is made up of 16 amino acids. V lost 0 bases, J lost 0 bases, and 4 bases stayed unmatched. The CDR3 spells CASSQDDRVSNYGYTF. DNA of the CDR3: TGTGCCAGCAGCCAAGACGACAGGGTATCTAACTATGGCTACACCTTC.

The rearrangement links TRBV5-1 to TRBJ2-7; D remains unclear. This CDR3 comprises 13 residues. Looked up from germline, CDR1 is SGHRS and CDR2 is YFSETQ. The ends were cut back, 0 bases at V and 4 bases at J, with 8 bases in the middle. The CDR3 DNA is TGCGCCAGCAGCTTGGAGTCGAGGTACGAGCAGTACTTC. Translation gives CASSLESRYEQYF.

The rearrangement uses TRBV6-2 or TRBV6-3 and TRBJ2-1; 9 bases line up with TRBD2. The germline CDR1 and CDR2 sequences are MNHEY and SVGEGT. J lost 0 bases, V lost 5 bases, and 5 bases had no gene match. The CDR3 runs 16 residues. This chain's CDR3 is CASSKASGASYNEQFF. As DNA, the CDR3 is TGTGCCAGCAGTAAGGCTAGCGGGGCCTCCTACAATGAGCAGTTCTTC.

CDR3 nucleotides: TGTGCCAGCAGCCCTTCGGGACAGATTAACTATGGCTACACCTTC. Its protein is CASSPSGQINYGYTF. V and J are TRBV7-9 and TRBJ1-2; the match to TRBD1 covers 7 bases. Germline V gives CDR1 SEHNR, CDR2 FQNEAQ (reference sequence). Trimming cost V 5 bases and J 1 base; bases outside gene matches: 7. This CDR3 is 15 amino acids long.

The chain links TRBV3-1 (or the pseudogene TRBV3-2) to TRBJ2-1; TRBD2 matches at 10 bases. This CDR3 is built from 15 residues. Unmatched junction bases numbered 8, after V lost 5 bases and J lost 7 bases. Per the germline V gene, CDR1 is LGHDT and CDR2 is YNNKEL (reference sequence). The CDR3: CASSKIAGGLNEQFF. CDR3 coding DNA: TGTGCCAGCAGCAAGATAGCGGGGGGATTAAATGAGCAGTTCTTC.

The rearrangement uses TRBV6-5 and TRBJ1-4; tentative D call: TRBD1 (6 bases). The CDR3 consists of 12 residues. Trimming cost V 6 bases and J 7 bases, with 9 bases left between them. The germline CDR1 and CDR2 sequences are MNHEY and SVGAGI. In DNA, the CDR3 is TGTGCCAGCAGCATGGACAGTGAAAAACTGTTTTTT. Amino acids: CASSMDSEKLFF.

Here the CDR3 reads CASSLDTGETQYF. Written as DNA, the CDR3 is TGCGCCAGCAGCTTGGATACCGGGGAGACCCAGTACTTC. The rearrangement uses TRBV5-1 and TRBJ2-5; unclear D gene. In germline, CDR1 is SGHRS, CDR2 YFSETQ. Trimming pared 0 bases from V and 5 bases from J, leaving 8 bases between. The CDR3 sequence is 13 residues long.

V usage is TRBV3-1 (or the pseudogene TRBV3-2) and J usage is TRBJ2-3, with 8 bases fitting TRBD2. CDR3 size: 15 residues. V lost 0 bases, J lost 2 bases, and 1 base stayed unmatched. Germline V gene lookup returns CDR1 LGHDT and CDR2 YNNKEL (reference sequence). This chain's CDR3 is CASSQELAVTDTQYF. In nucleotides, the CDR3 is TGTGCCAGCAGCCAAGAACTAGCGGTCACAGATACGCAGTATTTT.

As regards this clone: Its ends do not fully match the called genes, so a read error is possible. This chain links TRBV7-7 with TRBJ1-4; no definite D call. The CDR3 contains 13 residues. The germline CDR1 and CDR2 sequences are SSHAT and FNYEAQ (reference sequence). CDR3 sequence reads: CASSLGANEKLFF. DNA for the CDR3: TGTGCTAGCAGCTTGGGAGCTAATGAAAAACTGTTTTTT.

V usage is TRBV11-2 and J usage is TRBJ1-3; tentatively, D is TRBD1 (6 bases). CDR1 is SGHAT and CDR2 is FQNNGV in the germline V gene. V shed 5 bases and J shed 4 bases, with 18 bases lying between them. This CDR3 contains 16 residues. The CDR3 sequence: CASSNGLQQGGNTIYF. The DNA for the CDR3 is TGTGCCAGCAGCAACGGATTACAACAGGGAGGAAACACCATATATTTT.

The chain combines TRBV5-6 with TRBJ2-3; TRBD1 matches 9 bases. CDR1 is SGHDT and CDR2 is YYEEEE in the germline V gene. This CDR3 has 15 residues. V shed 0 bases and J 4 bases; nucleotides not matched to a gene: 3. CDR3 in amino acids: CASSLAQGAADTQYF. The CDR3, as DNA: TGTGCCAGCAGCTTGGCACAGGGGGCGGCAGATACGCAGTATTTT.

This chain connects TRBV6-5 to TRBJ2-2; 8 nucleotides line up with TRBD1. The CDR3 spans 15 residues. Germline V gene lookup returns CDR1 MNHEY and CDR2 SVGAGI. V lost 2 bases and J lost 5; bases outside the gene matches: 4. The CDR3 reads CASSYATGATGELFF. The CDR3 DNA reads as TGTGCCAGCAGTTACGCGACAGGGGCGACCGGGGAGCTGTTTTTT.

This clone was found a few times. The rearrangement links TRBV7-9 to TRBJ2-7; maybe TRBD1 (5 bases). Germline CDR1 reads SEHNR; CDR2 reads FQNEAQ (reference sequence). The V end lost 2 bases, the J end lost 7 bases, and 15 bases lay between the germline ends. The CDR3 extends over 14 amino acids. Written as DNA, the CDR3 is TGTGCCAGCAGCTTAAGGTCCCAGGGTGGGGAGCAGTACTTC. Residues: CASSLRSQGGEQYF.

The chain is built from TRBV7-2 and TRBJ1-1, with 11 bases that match TRBD1. The junction had 2 bases not matched to a gene; V was cut back by 1 base and J by 4 bases. This CDR3 spans 15 amino acids. The germline V gene encodes CDR1 SGHTA and CDR2 FQGNSA. CDR3 DNA: TGTGCCAGCAGCTTAGAGGGGACAGGGGGCACTGAAGCTTTCTTT. It yields the protein CASSLEGTGGTEAFF.

This chain links TRBV2 with TRBJ2-7; 11 nucleotides align to TRBD2. Germline trimming cut 5 bases from V and 6 bases from J; bases unmatched to any gene: 3. The length of the CDR3 is 13 residues. CDR1 is SNHLY, CDR2 FYNNEI, per germline. CDR3 region: CASSRLAGIEQYF. For the CDR3, the DNA is TGTGCCAGCAGTAGACTAGCGGGGATCGAGCAGTACTTC.